This T cell receptor beta chain derives from a study of blood T cell repertoires in COVID-19. The CDR3 covers 16 residues. The ends lost 5 bases at V and 4 bases at J; junction bases unmatched: 13. Germline CDR1 reads SGHTA; CDR2 reads FQGTGA. Clones were sequenced by immunoSEQ multiplex PCR, and TCRdb holds only the in-frame ones, with some missing. The data show about 300,000 clones, 83% seen once. This clonotype was obtained from a woman aged 45-60 years who had recovered from COVID-19. Sequenced material: peripheral blood. The chain carries TRBV7-3 and TRBJ2-7, with TRBD1 identical over 8 bases. CDR3 region: CASSPTGVSSRYEQYF. DNA of the CDR3: TGTGCCAGCAGCCCGACAGGGGTCAGCAGCAGATACGAGCAGTACTTC.